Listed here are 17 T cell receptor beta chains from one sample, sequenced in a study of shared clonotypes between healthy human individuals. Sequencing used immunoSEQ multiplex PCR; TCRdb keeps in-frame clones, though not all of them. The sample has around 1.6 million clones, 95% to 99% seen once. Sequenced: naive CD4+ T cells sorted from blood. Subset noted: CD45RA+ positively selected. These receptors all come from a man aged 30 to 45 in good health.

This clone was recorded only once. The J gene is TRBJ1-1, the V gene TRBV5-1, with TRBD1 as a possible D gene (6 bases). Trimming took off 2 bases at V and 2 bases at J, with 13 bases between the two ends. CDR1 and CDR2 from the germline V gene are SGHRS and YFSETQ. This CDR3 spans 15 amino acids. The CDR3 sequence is CASSLFYRDNTEAFF. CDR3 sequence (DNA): TGCGCCAGCAGCTTATTCTACAGGGATAACACTGAAGCTTTCTTT.

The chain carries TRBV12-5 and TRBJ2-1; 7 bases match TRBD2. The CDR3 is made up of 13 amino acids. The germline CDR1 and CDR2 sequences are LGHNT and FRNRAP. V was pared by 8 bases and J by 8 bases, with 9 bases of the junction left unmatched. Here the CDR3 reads CASTAGTSHEQFF. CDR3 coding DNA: TGTGCTAGTACAGCGGGAACCAGCCATGAGCAGTTCTTC.

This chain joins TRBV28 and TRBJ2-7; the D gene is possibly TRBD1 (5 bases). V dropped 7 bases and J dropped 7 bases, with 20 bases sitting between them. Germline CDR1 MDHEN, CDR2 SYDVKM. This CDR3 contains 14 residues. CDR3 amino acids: CASILGARTGEQYF. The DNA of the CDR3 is TGTGCCAGCATCCTTGGGGCTAGAACTGGGGAGCAGTACTTC.

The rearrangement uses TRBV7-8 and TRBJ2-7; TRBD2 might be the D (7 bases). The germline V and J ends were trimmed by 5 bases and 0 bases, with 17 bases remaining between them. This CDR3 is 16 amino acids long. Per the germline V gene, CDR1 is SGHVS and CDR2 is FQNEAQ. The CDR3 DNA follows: TGTGCCAGCAGCCAGAGGGGGGGGCCTATCTCCTACGAGCAGTACTTC. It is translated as CASSQRGGPISYEQYF.

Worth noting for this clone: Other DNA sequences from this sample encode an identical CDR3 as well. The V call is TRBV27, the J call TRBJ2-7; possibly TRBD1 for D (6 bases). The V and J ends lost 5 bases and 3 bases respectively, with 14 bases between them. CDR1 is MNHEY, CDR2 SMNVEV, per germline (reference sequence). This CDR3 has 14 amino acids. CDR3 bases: TGTGCCAGCAGTCGCCAGGGGATAAGCTACGAGCAGTACTTC. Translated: CASSRQGISYEQYF.

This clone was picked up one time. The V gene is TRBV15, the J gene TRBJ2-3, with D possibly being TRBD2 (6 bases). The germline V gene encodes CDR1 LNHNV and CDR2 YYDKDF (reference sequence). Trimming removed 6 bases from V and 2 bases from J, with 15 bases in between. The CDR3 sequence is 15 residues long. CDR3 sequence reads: CATRSGRPNTDTQYF. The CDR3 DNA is TGTGCCACCAGGTCCGGGAGACCCAACACAGATACGCAGTATTTT.

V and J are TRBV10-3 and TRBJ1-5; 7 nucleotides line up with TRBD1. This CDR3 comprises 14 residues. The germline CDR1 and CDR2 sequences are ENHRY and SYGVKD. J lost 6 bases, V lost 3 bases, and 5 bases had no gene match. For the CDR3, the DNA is TGTGCCATCAGTGAAATAGGGGGCCGTCAGCCCCAGCATTTT. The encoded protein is CAISEIGGRQPQHF.

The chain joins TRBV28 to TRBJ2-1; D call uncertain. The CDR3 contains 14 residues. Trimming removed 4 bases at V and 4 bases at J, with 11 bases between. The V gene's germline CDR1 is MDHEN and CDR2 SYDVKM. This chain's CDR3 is CASSSTGSYNEQFF. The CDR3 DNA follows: TGTGCCAGCAGTTCGACCGGGTCTTACAATGAGCAGTTCTTC.

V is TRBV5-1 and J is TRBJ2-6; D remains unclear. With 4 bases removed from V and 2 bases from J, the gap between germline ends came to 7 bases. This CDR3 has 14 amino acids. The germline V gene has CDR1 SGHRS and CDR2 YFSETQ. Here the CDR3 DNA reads TGCGCCAGCAGCCTAAATACTGGGGCCAACGTCCTGACTTTC. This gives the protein CASSLNTGANVLTF.

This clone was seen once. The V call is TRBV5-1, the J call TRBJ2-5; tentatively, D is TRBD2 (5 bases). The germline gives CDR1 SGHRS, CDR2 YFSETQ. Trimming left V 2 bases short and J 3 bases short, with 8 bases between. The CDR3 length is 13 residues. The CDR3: CASSFDGKETQYF. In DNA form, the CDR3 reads TGCGCCAGCAGCTTCGACGGGAAAGAGACCCAGTACTTC. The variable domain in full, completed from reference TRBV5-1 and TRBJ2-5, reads KAGVTQTPRYLIKTRGQQVTLSCSPISGHRSVSWYQQTPGQGLQFLFEYFSETQRNKGNFPGRFSGRQFSNSRSEMNVSTLELGDSALYLCASSFDGKETQYFGPGTRLLVL.

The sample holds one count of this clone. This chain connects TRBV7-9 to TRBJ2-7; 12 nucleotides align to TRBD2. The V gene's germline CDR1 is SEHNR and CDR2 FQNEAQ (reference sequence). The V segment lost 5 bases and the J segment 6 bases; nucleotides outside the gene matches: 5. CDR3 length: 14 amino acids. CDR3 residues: CASSVLAGGGEQYF. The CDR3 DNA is TGTGCCAGCAGCGTACTAGCGGGAGGTGGCGAGCAGTACTTC.

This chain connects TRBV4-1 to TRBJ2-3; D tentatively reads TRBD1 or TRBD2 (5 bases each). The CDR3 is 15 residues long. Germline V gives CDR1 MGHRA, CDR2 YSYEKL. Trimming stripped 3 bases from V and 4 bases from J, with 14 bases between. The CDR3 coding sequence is TGCGCCAGCAGCCAGGGACGGGCGGTCGCAGATACGCAGTATTTT. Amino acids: CASSQGRAVADTQYF.

The CDR3 nucleotides are TGCAGTGCTAGAGAAGAATACGAGCAGTACTTC. It is translated as CSAREEYEQYF. This sequence joins TRBV20-1 and TRBJ2-7; no clear D. The V and J ends lost 0 bases and 4 bases respectively, with 4 bases between them. CDR1 DFQATT and CDR2 SNEGSKA come from the germline V gene (reference sequence). This CDR3 region has 11 residues.

The CDR3 nucleotides are TGTGCCAGCAGCCGACATGGGCGGGACTACGAGCAGTACTTC. Translated: CASSRHGRDYEQYF. The J gene is TRBJ2-7, the V gene TRBV6-5, with D possibly being TRBD2 (6 bases). Deletions cut 6 bases from V and 3 bases from J, with 15 bases between. The CDR3 is made up of 14 amino acids. Per germline, CDR1 MNHEY and CDR2 SVGAGI.

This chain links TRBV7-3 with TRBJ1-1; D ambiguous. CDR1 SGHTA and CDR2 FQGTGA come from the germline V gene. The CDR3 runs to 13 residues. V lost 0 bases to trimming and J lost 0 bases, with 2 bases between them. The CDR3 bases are TGTGCCAGCAGCTTAACAGTGAACACTGAAGCTTTCTTT. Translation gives CASSLTVNTEAFF.

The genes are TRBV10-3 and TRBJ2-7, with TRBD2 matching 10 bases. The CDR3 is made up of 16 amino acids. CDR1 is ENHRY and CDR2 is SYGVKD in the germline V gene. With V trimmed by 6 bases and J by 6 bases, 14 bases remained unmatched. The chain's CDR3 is CAIRTLAGDHPGEQYF. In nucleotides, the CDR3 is TGTGCCATCAGGACGCTAGCGGGAGATCACCCGGGCGAGCAGTACTTC.

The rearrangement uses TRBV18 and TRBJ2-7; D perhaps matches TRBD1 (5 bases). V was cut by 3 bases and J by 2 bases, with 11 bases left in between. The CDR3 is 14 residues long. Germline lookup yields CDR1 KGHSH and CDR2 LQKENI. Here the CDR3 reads CASSPGRAPYEQYF. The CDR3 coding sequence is TGTGCCAGCTCACCGGGCAGGGCCCCCTACGAGCAGTACTTC.